This TCR beta chain was recorded in a study of blood T cells in healthy people across ages. Peripheral blood samples of 9 to 10 milliliters were drawn from each donor. Per-sample yields of isolated PBMCs were at least 6 million. This clonotype was counted a few times. What it recognizes is unknown. Points from the study as a whole: As naive T cell percentage varied, TCR beta diversity correlated strongly with it.

The germline gives CDR1 SGDLS, CDR2 YYNGEE. Trimming stripped 6 bases from V and 6 bases from J, with 22 bases between. This CDR3 region has 15 residues. Combining a sample-barcoded 5' primer with a J-beta primer mix, a second PCR ran for roughly 7 to 12 cycles. CDR3-containing paired-end reads numbering at least 2.5 million came from each sample. TCRdb recomputed calls from the 5' RACE reads with MiXCR, one row per CDR3 protein. Among around 1,000,000 distinct CDR3 sequences listed, more than 30% were seen once. This sequence originates from a man aged 18 to 30 in good health. Specimen: blood. V is TRBV9 and J is TRBJ2-7, with D tentatively TRBD1 (5 bases). The DNA for the CDR3 is TGTGCCAGCATAAAGGCAGGGATTCCCCTTGGCGAGCAGTACTTC. Translated, it gives CASIKAGIPLGEQYF.